The table lists the clone carrying this T cell receptor (beta chain) with a count of one. Its target is not known. The data stem from a study of cytomegalovirus exposure and HLA in healthy donors. On the study more broadly: About 80 million unique TCR sequences came from HLA-typed donors in an early release. General study findings and limits: Associated with cytomegalovirus, according to the listing, were 150 to 200 TCR beta chains.

Amplification used 60 Vbeta primers and 13 Jbeta primers. The assay was immunoSEQ multiplex PCR, and TCRdb's table has in-frame clones only and misses some. The sample carries around 100,000 clones, 55% to 65% recorded once. The sequence was obtained from a woman in her twenties or thirties in good health and CMV-seronegative. The sample comprised PBMCs.

CDR3 coding DNA: TGTGCCAGCAGCGCCGGACTAGCGGGAGGGCCTAAGGACACCGGGGAGCTGTTTTTT. Its translation: CASSAGLAGGPKDTGELFF. The V call is TRBV9, the J call TRBJ2-2, with TRBD2 matching 15 bases. CDR3 length equals 19 residues. CDR1 SGDLS and CDR2 YYNGEE come from the germline V gene. V shed 3 bases and J 3 bases; nucleotides not matched to a gene: 9.